The TCR beta chain described here comes from a study of CD8+ T cells in alopecia areata. Unmatched junction bases numbered 5, after V lost 4 bases and J lost 5 bases. This CDR3 has 15 amino acids. Germline V gene sequence: CDR1 LGHNA, CDR2 YSLEER. This clone turned up a few times. The antigen remains undetermined. Study-wide findings and caveats: Clonality exceeded that of normal scalp in lesional scalp, most notably in alopecia totalis/universalis.

RNA extraction and reverse transcription yielded cDNA as sequencing template. The table came from immunoSEQ multiplex PCR; TCRdb's copy has only in-frame clones and leaves some out. Among about 190,000 clones listed, 50% to 60% were seen once. Treatment reported: oral pan-JAK inhibitor, 5-10 mg twice daily. The sequence was collected from a human donor with alopecia areata. The chain has TRBV4-3 and TRBJ2-5; TRBD2 matches at 12 bases. The sequencing used CD4+ T cells sorted from blood, collected at week 4, from a patient treated with tofacitinib. CDR3 nucleotides: TGCGCCAGCAGCCCTAGCGGGAGGGCCCCGGAGACCCAGTACTTC. Translated, it gives CASSPSGRAPETQYF.